This TCR beta chain comes out of a study of tumor and adjacent non-tumor tissue in lung cancer. RNA was extracted from bulk tissue without any cell sorting. This non-tumor lung sample came from over 3 cm beyond the tumor edge. Newly diagnosed lung cancer patients had thoracic surgery in China, August–late 2014, without prior chemotherapy. Findings and limits, study-wide: TCR diversity was significantly greater in tumor than normal lung tissue. Tumor repertoires had a smaller top 100 clone share than normal lung.

The library came from three nested PCR rounds adapted from ARM-PCR protocols. MiXCR was run by TCRdb on the multiplex PCR reads, yielding one entry per CDR3 protein. The data hold 35,000 to 50,000 distinct CDR3 sequences, with roughly 60% observed a single time. About this clonotype: Its cognate antigen is unknown. A much bigger clone sits one base away, suggesting this may be a read error.

Sequenced: distant non-tumor lung tissue. The source of this sequence is a man aged 50 to 60 with non-small cell lung cancer.

Here the CDR3 reads CASSLPYDKSNTEAFF. DNA of the CDR3: TGTGCCAGCAGCTTACCTTATGACAAATCGAACACTGAAGCTTTCTTT. The gene calls are TRBV11-2 and TRBJ1-1; D is unclear. The CDR3 covers 16 residues. The germline V and J ends were trimmed by 2 bases and 1 base, with 14 bases remaining between them. Germline V gene sequence: CDR1 SGHAT, CDR2 FQNNGV.